This T cell receptor (beta chain) was sequenced during a study of blood T cell repertoires in COVID-19. Study at large: T cells, B-cell-depleted T cells, or PBMCs supplied cDNA or gDNA.

Data came from immunoSEQ multiplex PCR; TCRdb stores just in-frame clones and leaves some out. This table holds 85,000 to 130,000 clones, over 70% found once. CDR3 length: 14 amino acids. With 5 bases clipped from V and 5 bases from J, the junction kept 6 bases outside the gene matches. Germline CDR1 SQVTM, CDR2 ANQGSEA. The chain links TRBV29-1 to TRBJ2-3; 11 nucleotides align to TRBD2. Source material: peripheral blood. The sequence was collected from a man aged 50-60 years with acute or convalescent COVID-19. CDR3 in DNA: TGCAGCGTTTTAGCGGGAGGGCCAGGAGATACGCAGTATTTT. Its translation is CSVLAGGPGDTQYF.